What follows are 17 T cell receptor beta chains derived from one specimen sequenced in a study of Ad26.COV2.S vaccination and SARS-CoV-2 variants. The treatment here: some 20 received Ad26.COV2.S at low or high dose, single or two shots; 5 received placebo; per-sample allocation not given. The samples were gathered on day 63 after the first injection of vaccine or placebo. Generated by immunoSEQ multiplex PCR, the TCRdb table keeps only in-frame clones and is missing some. The sample carries 250,000 to 300,000 clones, around 87% recorded once. This specimen consisted of peripheral blood, obtained in a trial of Ad26.COV2.S vaccine versus placebo. Source of these receptors: a person aged 18 to 65 who received the Ad26.COV2.S COVID-19 vaccine or a placebo.

The chain links TRBV28 to TRBJ2-4; D tentatively fits TRBD1 or TRBD2 (5 bases each). The CDR3 has 16 residues. V gave up 2 bases and J gave up 0 bases, with 11 bases separating them. Germline V CDR1 and CDR2: MDHEN, SYDVKM. Written as DNA, the CDR3 is TGTGCCAGCAGTTTAGGGACCGCAAGAGCCAAAAACATTCAGTACTTC. It codes for CASSLGTARAKNIQYF.

The gene calls are TRBV2 and TRBJ1-6; D gene unclear. CDR1 and CDR2 from the germline V gene are SNHLY and FYNNEI. The CDR3 is 13 residues long. V dropped 7 bases and J dropped 0 bases, with 4 bases sitting between them. CDR3 loop: CASISSYNSPLHF. The CDR3 DNA sequence: TGTGCCAGCATTAGCTCCTATAATTCACCCCTCCACTTT. Filled out from reference TRBV2 and TRBJ1-6, the complete variable domain reads EPEVTQTPSHQVTQMGQEVILRCVPISNHLYFYWYRQILGQKVEFLVSFYNNEISEKSEIFDDQFSVERPDGSNFTLKIRSTKLEDSAMYFCASISSYNSPLHFGNGTRLTVT.

The chain is built from TRBV6-6 and TRBJ1-5; TRBD1 aligns across 9 bases. The trim removed 2 bases at V and 7 bases at J, leaving 6 bases unmatched. CDR3 size: 15 residues. Germline V CDR1 and CDR2: MNHNY, SVGAGI (reference sequence). The CDR3 region has the DNA TGTGCCAGCAGTTACGGGACAGGGTTAGAGCAGCCCCAGCATTTT. It codes for CASSYGTGLEQPQHF.

The rearrangement uses TRBV9 and TRBJ1-2, with 8 bases lining up with TRBD1. The V gene's germline CDR1 is SGDLS and CDR2 YYNGEE. V shed 4 bases, J shed 4 bases, and the junction held 9 bases outside the gene matches. The CDR3 length is 15 residues. CDR3 in amino acids: CASSPRDRSLYGYTF. The CDR3 nucleotides are TGTGCCAGCAGCCCACGGGACAGGAGTCTCTATGGCTACACCTTC.

This sequence joins TRBV2 and TRBJ2-7, with 7 bases matching TRBD1. Germline lookup yields CDR1 SNHLY and CDR2 FYNNEI. The CDR3 is made up of 16 amino acids. V was pared by 7 bases and J by 1 base, with 13 bases of the junction left unmatched. CDR3 DNA sequence: TGTGCCAGCATCCAGGGGGTGGTCTGGGTATCCTACGAGCAGTACTTC. Translation gives CASIQGVVWVSYEQYF.

V is TRBV12-3 or TRBV12-4 and J is TRBJ2-7, with D uncertain. Trimming left V 7 bases short and J 4 bases short, with 11 bases between. This CDR3 spans 12 amino acids. As DNA, the CDR3 is TGTGCCAGCACCGTGGACGTATACGAGCAGTACTTC. Its protein is CASTVDVYEQYF.

This chain joins TRBV4-1 and TRBJ2-7, with TRBD2 matching over 8 bases. The CDR3 is 15 residues long. Germline CDR1 MGHRA, CDR2 YSYEKL. V was clipped by 5 bases and J by 5 bases; unmatched bases: 11. The CDR3 spells CASSSIRTSLHEQYF. Written as DNA, the CDR3 is TGCGCCAGCAGCTCCATCCGGACTAGCCTCCACGAGCAGTACTTC.

The chain couples TRBV5-4 to TRBJ2-6; no clear D gene. The CDR3 runs to 15 residues. Germline V gene sequence: CDR1 SGHNT, CDR2 YYREEE (reference sequence). Trimming removed 1 base from V and 1 base from J, with 6 bases in between. CDR3 in amino acids: CASSLRVSGANVLTF. Written as DNA, the CDR3 is TGTGCCAGCAGCTTGAGGGTGTCTGGGGCCAACGTCCTGACTTTC.

The rearrangement uses TRBV30 and TRBJ2-7; 8 positions match TRBD2. The trim removed 2 bases at V and 6 bases at J, leaving 9 bases unmatched. The CDR3 has 14 residues. Germline CDR1 is GTSNPN and CDR2 is SVGIG (reference sequence). CDR3 sequence (DNA): TGTGCCTGGAGTCGGATCGGGGGGGGAACCGAGCAGTACTTC. This sequence encodes CAWSRIGGGTEQYF.

The J gene is TRBJ2-7, the V gene TRBV3-1 (or the pseudogene TRBV3-2); 7 bases match TRBD1. The germline CDR1 and CDR2 sequences are LGHDT and YNNKEL (reference sequence). Losses at the gene ends were 4 bases for V and 5 bases for J; bases not matched to a gene: 5. This CDR3 region has 13 residues. The CDR3 spells CASSPGQRDEQYF. CDR3 coding DNA: TGTGCCAGCAGCCCGGGACAGAGAGACGAGCAGTACTTC.

The chain links TRBV10-1 to TRBJ2-5; D ambiguous. V shed 4 bases and J shed 2 bases, with 8 bases lying between them. The CDR3 has 13 amino acids. Per the germline V gene, CDR1 is WNHNN and CDR2 is SYGVQD (reference sequence). CDR3 region: CASSVTLQETQYF. The CDR3 coding sequence is TGCGCCAGCAGTGTGACATTGCAAGAGACCCAGTACTTC.

The chain links TRBV3-1 (or the pseudogene TRBV3-2) to TRBJ2-7; perhaps TRBD1 as D (5 bases). With 4 bases removed from V and 6 bases from J, the gap between germline ends came to 16 bases. CDR1 and CDR2 (germline): LGHDT, YNNKEL (reference sequence). The CDR3 length is 14 residues. The CDR3 DNA reads TGTGCCAGCAGCCTATCGACAGAGTCGGGCGAGCAGTACTTC. Its translation: CASSLSTESGEQYF.

CDR3 nucleotide sequence: TGTGCCAGCAGCTCGGACAGGGAGGTTGAAGCTTTCTTT. This encodes CASSSDREVEAFF. The chain recombines TRBV5-5 with TRBJ1-1; 8 bases match TRBD1. The CDR3 has 13 amino acids. Germline trimming cut 3 bases from V and 7 bases from J; bases unmatched to any gene: 5. Germline loops: CDR1 SGHKS, CDR2 YYEKEE (reference sequence).

The chain recombines TRBV5-1 with TRBJ2-5; 12 bases map to TRBD1. This CDR3 has 15 residues. Per the germline V gene, CDR1 is SGHRS and CDR2 is YFSETQ. Losses at the gene ends were 3 bases for V and 4 bases for J; bases not matched to a gene: 4. CDR3 amino acids: CASSSGTGGIETQYF. The CDR3 DNA reads as TGCGCCAGCAGCTCGGGGACAGGGGGCATAGAGACCCAGTACTTC.

The chain couples TRBV5-4 to TRBJ2-5; TRBD2 agrees at 12 bases. J lost 4 bases, V lost 2 bases, and 6 bases had no gene match. This CDR3 spans 16 amino acids. Germline assignment: CDR1 SGHNT and CDR2 YYREEE (reference sequence). CDR3: CASSFSLAGGGETQYF. Written as DNA, the CDR3 is TGTGCCAGCAGCTTTTCCCTAGCGGGGGGGGGAGAGACCCAGTACTTC.

This clone was picked up a small number of times. The chain is built from TRBV2 and TRBJ2-3; TRBD1 agrees at 9 bases. Germline V lookup: CDR1 SNHLY, CDR2 FYNNEI. The CDR3 runs 12 residues. The J segment lost 7 bases and the V segment lost 9 bases, leaving 5 bases of the junction unmatched. Here the CDR3 reads CASGTGLNTQYF. The CDR3 region has the DNA TGTGCCAGTGGGACAGGGTTAAATACGCAGTATTTT.

As DNA, the CDR3 is TGTGCCAGCAGCGTAGAAGGGGGCTGGGGGAACACTGAAGCTTTCTTT. This gives the protein CASSVEGGWGNTEAFF. V gene TRBV9 combines with J gene TRBJ1-1; 7 nucleotides agree with TRBD1. Germline CDR1 reads SGDLS; CDR2 reads YYNGEE. This CDR3 has 16 residues. The V gene end was trimmed by 0 bases and the J gene end by 1 base; junction bases not matched to a gene: 6.